The rows below give T cell receptor beta chains drawn from one sample of a study of beta chain features in type 1 diabetes. Clones were sequenced by immunoSEQ multiplex PCR, and TCRdb holds only the in-frame ones, with some missing. The table has around 240,000 clones, 55% to 70% seen once. Sequencing input: naive CD4+ T cells from blood. Source of these receptors: a man under 40 in good health. Both conserved end residues are part of each CDR3. D genes are given only for firm matches. Clone size is not always given. Where it is, it says once, few, many or a class for expanded clones.

V gene	D gene	J gene	clone size	CDR3 DNA	CDR3 protein
TRBV2	NA	TRBJ2-5	NA	TGTGCCTGTGGGGGGCTGCTGAAAGAGACCCAGTACTTC	CACGGLLKETQYF
TRBV30	NA	TRBJ2-5	NA	TGTGCCTGGAGTAGCCGGGACTCACAAGAGACCCAGTACTTC	CAWSSRDSQETQYF
TRBV5-1	NA	TRBJ2-7	NA	TGCGCCAGCAGCTTGGGAGGCGGCTACGAGCAGTACTTC	CASSLGGGYEQYF
TRBV29-1	NA	TRBJ2-7	few	TGCAGCGTTGCAGGCAGGTTCCTTTACGAGCAGTACTTC	CSVAGRFLYEQYF
TRBV10-3	TRBD1	TRBJ2-1	NA	TGTGCCAGCGCAACCCGGGACAGGCGCCGGGATGAGCAGTTCTTC	CASATRDRRRDEQFF
TRBV23-1	NA	TRBJ2-1	few	TGCGCCAGCAGTGAAGATCCGGGACATCCATACAATGAGCAGTTCTTC	CASSEDPGHPYNEQFF
TRBV9	TRBD1	TRBJ2-6	NA	TGTGCCAGCAGCGGTCCCGGGACAGGGCCTGGGGCCAACGTCCTGACTTTC	CASSGPGTGPGANVLTF
TRBV4-1	NA	TRBJ1-2	NA	TGCGCCAGCAGCCTGCCCTTTGGGGAGAGGATCTTC	CASSLPFGERIF
TRBV7-2	NA	TRBJ2-7	NA	TGTGCCAGCAGCGATACGACAGGTTACTACGAGCAGTACTTC	CASSDTTGYYEQYF
TRBV10-3	TRBD1	TRBJ2-7	NA	TGTGCCATCAGTGTCGGGCAGGGGGCGCCGGGCGAGCAGTACTTC	CAISVGQGAPGEQYF
TRBV29-1	TRBD1	TRBJ2-5	few	TGCAGTGCTAGTCAGGGGGAAGAGACCCAGTACTTC	CSASQGEETQYF
TRBV10-2	NA	TRBJ1-1	NA	TGCGCCAGCAGACTCGAGCAGAAGGATGAAGCTTTCTTT	CASRLEQKDEAFF
TRBV28	NA	TRBJ2-1	few	TGTGCCAGCAGTTTACTAGCTGGTGAGCAGTTCTTC	CASSLLAGEQFF
TRBV28	NA	TRBJ2-1	few	TGTGCCAGCAAGGTGTCGGCAATCAATGAGCAGTTCTTC	CASKVSAINEQFF
TRBV30	TRBD2	TRBJ2-5	few	TGTGCCTGTTCTAAAGGACTAGCGGGGGACCAAGAGACCCAGTACTTC	CACSKGLAGDQETQYF
TRBV5-6	NA	TRBJ2-4	NA	TGTGCCAGCAGCCCCGACGGAAACATTCAGTACTTC	CASSPDGNIQYF
TRBV7-9	TRBD1	TRBJ2-7	once	TGTGCCAGCAGCCCAAGGGGACAGGGGGGATACGAGCAGTACTTC	CASSPRGQGGYEQYF
TRBV5-1	NA	TRBJ2-4	few	TGCGCCAGCATCGGGCCGAGGGATACGGCCAAAAACATTCAGTACTTC	CASIGPRDTAKNIQYF
TRBV28	NA	TRBJ2-1	NA	TGTGCCAGCAGGACCGGGACAAACAATGAGCAGTTCTTC	CASRTGTNNEQFF
TRBV7-9	NA	TRBJ2-1	NA	TGTGCCAGCAGGAAAGGGCTAGTGGACAATGAGCAGTTCTTC	CASRKGLVDNEQFF